This paragraph reports one TCR beta chain. Other DNA sequences within the sample encode an identical CDR3. The sample comes from a study of OX40 agonist ivuxolimab in advanced cancers. Libraries were prepared by immunoSEQ multiplex PCR; TCRdb keeps only in-frame clonotypes and omits some of them. This table holds fewer than 80,000 clones, 77% found once. The CDR3 is 15 residues long. Germline trimming cut 0 bases from V and 2 bases from J; bases unmatched to any gene: 5. Germline assignment: CDR1 SGHTS and CDR2 YDEGEE. Peripheral blood came from all dose cohorts at three timepoints. The sample here was CD4+ or CD8+ T cells sorted from blood, taken in a trial of the OX40 agonist ivuxolimab. The origin of this receptor is an adult with an advanced solid tumor such as melanoma, head and neck, liver or kidney cancer. J is TRBJ2-7 and V is TRBV5-8; 7 bases align to TRBD2. CDR3 region: CASSLASGRAYEQYF. The CDR3, as DNA: TGTGCCAGCAGCTTGGCTTCAGGGAGGGCCTACGAGCAGTACTTC.